Listed below are T cell receptor beta chains from one sample, sequenced in a study of T cell changes during pregnancy in multiple sclerosis. Sequenced by immunoSEQ multiplex PCR; TCRdb stores in-frame clones only, minus some. The table lists under 50,000 clones, roughly 84% of them singletons, with 4.1% in the top ten. The material was CD8+ T cells from peripheral blood mononuclear cells, obtained in the first trimester of pregnancy. The receptors here all came from a female donor with multiple sclerosis, enrolled in a pregnancy study. CDR3s include the opening cysteine and the closing phenylalanine or tryptophan. Each record gives: clone size, V gene, J gene, D gene, CDR3 protein, CDR3 DNA. The D gene is left open where the match is weak. Clone sizes are given selectively: once, few, many, or a class where the clone is expanded.

size: -
V: TRBV2
J: TRBJ2-7
D: -
CDR3: CARRGPKYEQYF
DNA: TGTGCCAGACGTGGGCCTAAGTACGAGCAGTACTTC

size: -
V: TRBV7-9
J: TRBJ2-1
D: TRBD2
CDR3: CASSPSGGESNEQFF
DNA: TGTGCCAGCAGCCCTAGCGGGGGGGAGAGCAATGAGCAGTTCTTC

size: -
V: TRBV27
J: TRBJ2-5
D: TRBD2
CDR3: CASASGGTGETQYF
DNA: TGTGCCAGCGCCTCCGGGGGGACCGGGGAGACCCAGTACTTC

size: -
V: TRBV27
J: TRBJ1-1
D: -
CDR3: CASLSGNTEAFF
DNA: TGTGCCAGTCTATCGGGGAACACTGAAGCTTTCTTT

size: -
V: TRBV4-3
J: TRBJ1-1
D: -
CDR3: CASSQEGGRAEAFF
DNA: TGCGCCAGCAGCCAAGAGGGGGGGCGCGCTGAAGCTTTCTTT

size: -
V: TRBV15
J: TRBJ2-5
D: TRBD2
CDR3: CATSRERTSGEETQYF
DNA: TGTGCCACCAGCAGAGAGAGGACTAGCGGGGAAGAGACCCAGTACTTC

size: -
V: TRBV9
J: TRBJ2-2
D: TRBD2
CDR3: CASSVDWYAGGPNTGELFF
DNA: TGTGCCAGCAGCGTAGATTGGTACGCGGGGGGGCCCAACACCGGGGAGCTGTTTTTT

size: -
V: TRBV6-5
J: TRBJ2-5
D: -
CDR3: CASSYGDRVETQYF
DNA: TGTGCCAGCAGTTACGGAGACAGAGTGGAGACCCAGTACTTC

size: -
V: TRBV6-1
J: TRBJ1-1
D: -
CDR3: CASSERAPNTEAFF
DNA: TGTGCCAGCAGTGAGCGGGCCCCGAACACTGAAGCTTTCTTT

size: -
V: TRBV29-1
J: TRBJ1-2
D: TRBD1
CDR3: CSGNLGQGPGYTF
DNA: TGCAGCGGAAACCTGGGACAGGGGCCTGGCTACACCTTC

size: once
V: TRBV30
J: TRBJ2-1
D: TRBD2
CDR3: CAWSGTSGGAPYNEQFF
DNA: TGTGCCTGGAGTGGTACTAGCGGGGGGGCCCCCTACAATGAGCAGTTCTTC

size: -
V: TRBV11-3
J: TRBJ2-1
D: TRBD2
CDR3: CASSSWTRSNNEQFF
DNA: TGTGCCAGCAGCTCCTGGACTAGATCTAACAATGAGCAGTTCTTC

size: -
V: TRBV19
J: TRBJ1-1
D: TRBD1
CDR3: CASSITGDSWNTEAFF
DNA: TGTGCCAGTAGTATTACGGGGGACAGCTGGAACACTGAAGCTTTCTTT

size: -
V: TRBV4-3
J: TRBJ2-7
D: -
CDR3: CASSQDSSSYEQYF
DNA: TGCGCCAGCAGCCAAGATTCCAGCTCCTACGAGCAGTACTTC

size: -
V: TRBV27
J: TRBJ2-1
D: TRBD2
CDR3: CASRTGTSGYNEQFF
DNA: TGTGCCAGCAGGACCGGGACTAGCGGATACAATGAGCAGTTCTTC

size: -
V: TRBV7-2
J: TRBJ2-1
D: TRBD2
CDR3: CASSLNGRGAYNEQFF
DNA: TGTGCCAGCAGCTTAAATGGGCGGGGGGCGTACAATGAGCAGTTCTTC

size: -
V: TRBV4-3
J: TRBJ2-5
D: TRBD2
CDR3: CASSQDRGGPETQYF
DNA: TGCGCCAGCAGCCAAGATCGGGGGGGGCCAGAGACCCAGTACTTC

size: -
V: TRBV5-5
J: TRBJ2-7
D: TRBD1
CDR3: CASSELGGTGAYEQYF
DNA: TGTGCCAGCAGCGAATTGGGGGGGACAGGGGCGTACGAGCAGTACTTC

size: -
V: TRBV4-3
J: TRBJ2-3
D: -
CDR3: CASSQDRLPVEDTQYF
DNA: TGCGCCAGCAGCCAAGATCGGTTGCCTGTAGAAGATACGCAGTATTTT

size: -
V: TRBV4-1
J: TRBJ2-1
D: -
CDR3: CASSQNIVPQFF
DNA: TGCGCCAGCAGCCAGAATATAGTTCCCCAGTTCTTC

size: once
V: TRBV5-1
J: TRBJ2-7
D: TRBD2
CDR3: CASSYTSGNEQYF
DNA: TGCGCCAGCAGCTACACTAGCGGAAATGAGCAGTACTTC

size: -
V: TRBV5-5
J: TRBJ2-7
D: -
CDR3: CASSLGGEEEQYF
DNA: TGTGCCAGCAGCTTGGGAGGGGAGGAAGAGCAGTACTTC